The entry below describes one TCR beta chain. This sample was taken from a study of blood T cells in healthy people across ages. This CDR3 region has 14 residues. Germline V gives CDR1 MDHEN, CDR2 SYDVKM. Trimming took 8 bases from V and 4 from J; bases not matched to a gene: 10. Through a sample-barcoded 5' primer and a J-beta primer mix, a second PCR was run for about 6 to 11 cycles. Unique molecular identifiers of 12 random nucleotides labeled each cDNA. TCRdb called the 5' RACE reads again in MiXCR, with one record for every CDR3 protein. The sample has 1.5 million to 1.9 million distinct CDR3 sequences, 35% to 45% seen once.

Source material: blood. The chain couples TRBV28 to TRBJ2-5, with 7 bases matching TRBD1. The TCR sequence derives from a woman aged 18-29 years in good health. This CDR3 reads CASGQVSMGETQYF. CDR3 nucleotide sequence: TGTGCCAGCGGACAGGTGTCGATGGGAGAGACCCAGTACTTC.